The clone carrying this TCR beta chain was observed at least ten times. Its antigen is currently unknown. This record comes from a study of prognosis after radiotherapy for stage I lung cancer. The wider study: Concurrent therapy was given to no patient receiving stereotactic body radiotherapy. Distant metastases showed up in a few patients after radiotherapy, at a median of about 7 months, while more than 12 showed no significant progression. General observations from the study: Unique TCR clone counts were lower following stereotactic body radiation therapy (median roughly 10,000 versus 7,000). After stereotactic body radiation therapy, patients with later distant metastases showed lower Shannon entropy.

Researchers used two-round multiplex PCR to amplify TCR beta CDR3 starting from genomic DNA. First-round PCR employed TRBV- and TRBJ-specific primers for each gene. TCRdb re-analysed the multiplex PCR reads in MiXCR, keeping a single row per CDR3 protein. The repertoire holds about 17,000 distinct CDR3 sequences, with more than 15% as singletons. Germline loops: CDR1 SEHNR, CDR2 FQNEAQ (reference sequence). Unmatched junction bases numbered 4, after V lost 3 bases and J lost 5 bases. The CDR3 contains 15 residues. The chain is built from TRBV7-9 and TRBJ2-3; 11 positions agree with TRBD1. The specimen was PBMCs, collected before or after stereotactic body radiation therapy (not recorded which). This sequence originates from a donor older than 45 with non-small cell lung cancer. CDR3 sequence: CASSFGQGAVDTQYF. CDR3 coding DNA: TGTGCCAGCAGCTTTGGACAGGGGGCTGTAGATACGCAGTATTTT.